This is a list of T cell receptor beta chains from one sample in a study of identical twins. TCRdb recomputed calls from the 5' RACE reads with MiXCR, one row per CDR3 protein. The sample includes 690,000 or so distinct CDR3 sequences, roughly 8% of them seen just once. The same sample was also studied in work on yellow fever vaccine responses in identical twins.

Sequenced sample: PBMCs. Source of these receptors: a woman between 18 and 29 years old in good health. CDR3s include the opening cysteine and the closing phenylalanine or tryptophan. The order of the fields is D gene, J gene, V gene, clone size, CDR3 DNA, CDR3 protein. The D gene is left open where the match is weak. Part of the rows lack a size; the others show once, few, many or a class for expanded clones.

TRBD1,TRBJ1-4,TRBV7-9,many,TGTGCCAGCAGCACGGGGACAGCAAGGTCTCAAAAACTGTTTTTT,CASSTGTARSQKLFF
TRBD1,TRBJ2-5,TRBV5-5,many,TGTGCCAGCAGCTTGCTATCAGGGGGCGATGAGACCCAGTACTTC,CASSLLSGGDETQYF
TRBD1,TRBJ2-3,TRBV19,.,TGTGCCAGTAATACGGGACAGATGGATACGCAGTATTTT,CASNTGQMDTQYF
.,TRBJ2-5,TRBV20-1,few,TGCAGTGCTCCAGTGGGGAGGCAAGAGACCCAGTACTTC,CSAPVGRQETQYF
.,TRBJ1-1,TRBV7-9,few,TGTGCCAGCAGCTTAGTTCCAGGGCTCATGAACACTGAAGCTTTCTTT,CASSLVPGLMNTEAFF
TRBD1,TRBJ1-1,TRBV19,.,TGTGCCAGTAGTAGGGGACAGGGCCGAGCCACTGAAGCTTTCTTT,CASSRGQGRATEAFF
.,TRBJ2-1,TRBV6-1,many,TGTGCCAGCACCAAGGAAGCCAGATACAATGAGCAGTTCTTC,CASTKEARYNEQFF
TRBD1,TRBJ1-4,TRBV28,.,TGTGCCAGCAGTGTATTCGGACAGGGGGCGGGTGAAAAACTGTTTTTT,CASSVFGQGAGEKLFF
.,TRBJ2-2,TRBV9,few,TGTGCCAGCAGCGTAGATTGGTACACCGGGGAGCTGTTTTTT,CASSVDWYTGELFF
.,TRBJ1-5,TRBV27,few,TGTGCCAGCAGTTTGGGGCCAGGGGAGTCCAATCAGCCCCAGCATTTT,CASSLGPGESNQPQHF
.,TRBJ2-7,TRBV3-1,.,TGTGCCAGCAGCCCGGACGCGGTCACCTCCTACGAGCAGTACTTC,CASSPDAVTSYEQYF
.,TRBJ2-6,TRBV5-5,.,TGTGCCAGCAGCTTGACCTGGACGGAGTCTGGGGCCAACGTCCTGACTTTC,CASSLTWTESGANVLTF
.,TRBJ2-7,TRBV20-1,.,TGCAGTGCTATATCAGGGCACGCCTACGAGCAGTACTTC,CSAISGHAYEQYF
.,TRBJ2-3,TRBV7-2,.,TGTGCCAGCAGCTTAGGGGCGGGCCTGAGCACAGATACGCAGTATTTT,CASSLGAGLSTDTQYF
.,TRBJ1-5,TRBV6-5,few,TGTGCCAGCAGTAACCAGGGCCGTTATAGCAATCAGCCCCAGCATTTT,CASSNQGRYSNQPQHF
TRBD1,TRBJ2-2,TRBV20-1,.,TGCAGTGCTCCCGGACAGGGGGCCCTCGGGGAGCTGTTTTTT,CSAPGQGALGELFF
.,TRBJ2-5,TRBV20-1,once,TGCGGTGCCCGTGGGCAAGAGACCCAGTACTTC,CGARGQETQYF
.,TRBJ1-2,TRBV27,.,TGTGCCAGCAGTTTATCCGGGGTGGGCTATGGCTACACCTTC,CASSLSGVGYGYTF
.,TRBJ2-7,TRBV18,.,TGTGCCAGCTCAGGTAGCGGCTACGAGCAGTACTTC,CASSGSGYEQYF
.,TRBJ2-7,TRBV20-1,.,TGCAGTGCTAGTCGGGGGCGGGGAACCTACGAGCAGTACTTC,CSASRGRGTYEQYF
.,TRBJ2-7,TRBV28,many,TGTGCCAGCAGTTTAGGGTGGGCTTGGGAGCAGTACTTC,CASSLGWAWEQYF
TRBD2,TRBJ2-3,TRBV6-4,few,TGTGCCAGCAGTACTAGCGGGGGGGCCACAGATACGCAGTATTTT,CASSTSGGATDTQYF
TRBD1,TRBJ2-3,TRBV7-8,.,TGTGCCAGCAGCTTCGCGGACAGGGCCCGGGATACGCAGTATTTT,CASSFADRARDTQYF
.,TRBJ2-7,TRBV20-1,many,TGCAGTGCTAGACCCCGACAGTGGGACCCCTACGAGCAGTACTTC,CSARPRQWDPYEQYF
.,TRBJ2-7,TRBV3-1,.,TGTGCCAGCAGCCAAGGAGGCGGTATTTGGGCCTACGAGCAGTACTTC,CASSQGGGIWAYEQYF
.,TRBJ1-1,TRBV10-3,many,TGTGCCATCAGTGGTTCGGGTACTGAAGCTTTCTTT,CAISGSGTEAFF
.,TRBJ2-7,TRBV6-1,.,TGTGCCAGCAGTCCACGACCGAAGAGCTCCTACGAGCAGTACTTC,CASSPRPKSSYEQYF
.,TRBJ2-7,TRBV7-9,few,TGTGCCAGCAGCCGATTCCTGACAGGAGACTCCTACGAGCAGTACTTC,CASSRFLTGDSYEQYF
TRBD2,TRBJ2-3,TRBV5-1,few,TGCGCCAGCAGCCCCTACGGGGGGGGCCGAGGCACAGATACGCAGTATTTT,CASSPYGGGRGTDTQYF
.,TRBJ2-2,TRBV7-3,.,TGTGCCAGCAGCTCGGGTGCAGGGGTTACCGGGGAGCTGTTTTTT,CASSSGAGVTGELFF
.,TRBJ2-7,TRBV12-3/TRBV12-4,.,TGTGCCAGCAGTTTGCGGGGTATACCCTACGAGCAGTACTTC,CASSLRGIPYEQYF
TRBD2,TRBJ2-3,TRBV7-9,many,TGTGCCAGCAGCCCGCCCGGGAGGGCCGGCACAGATACGCAGTATTTT,CASSPPGRAGTDTQYF
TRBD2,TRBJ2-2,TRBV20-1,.,TGCAGCCAACTTTCGGGGGAGGGCCCCGGGGAGCTGTTTTTT,CSQLSGEGPGELFF
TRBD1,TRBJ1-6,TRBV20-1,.,TGCAGTGCTCCAGAGATTCGGACAGGAGAGGGTTCACCCCTCCACTTT,CSAPEIRTGEGSPLHF
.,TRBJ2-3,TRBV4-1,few,TGCGCCAGCAGCCAAGTCGCGCCGTCCACGCAGTATTTT,CASSQVAPSTQYF
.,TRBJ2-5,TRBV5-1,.,TGCGCCAGCAGCTCAACCGGGACCTCGGTGAGGGAGACCCAGTACTTC,CASSSTGTSVRETQYF
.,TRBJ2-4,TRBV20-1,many,TGCAGTGCTAGAGATCGTAATCAGGCTCTAGCCAAAAACATTCAGTACTTC,CSARDRNQALAKNIQYF
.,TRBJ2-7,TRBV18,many,TGTGCCAGCTCACCACCAACAGCCGACCACTCCTACGAGCAGTACTTC,CASSPPTADHSYEQYF
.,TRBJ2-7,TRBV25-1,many,TGTGCCAGCAGTGAATATCGGGAAGCGTACGAGCAGTACTTC,CASSEYREAYEQYF
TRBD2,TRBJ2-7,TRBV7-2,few,TGTGCCAGCAGCTCAATAGCGGGACAAGCCTACGAGCAGTACTTC,CASSSIAGQAYEQYF
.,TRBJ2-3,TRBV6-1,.,TGTGCCAGCAGGACACTTCTAGGCCGGGATACGCAGTATTTT,CASRTLLGRDTQYF
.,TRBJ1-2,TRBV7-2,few,TGTGCCAGCAGCACCGCCGTCGAACTCCATACTGGCTACACCTTC,CASSTAVELHTGYTF
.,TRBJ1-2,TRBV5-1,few,TGCGCCAGCAGCTTGGAAGGGACTCATGGCTACACCTTC,CASSLEGTHGYTF
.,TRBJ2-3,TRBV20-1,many,TGCAGTGCATCGTCTTCGGGGGATAACACAGATACGCAGTATTTT,CSASSSGDNTDTQYF
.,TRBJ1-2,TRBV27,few,TGTGCCAGCAGTCCCGCAGGGAACTATGGCTACACCTTC,CASSPAGNYGYTF
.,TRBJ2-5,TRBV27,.,TGTGCCAGCAGTACTCAACTAGGAGGGGTGACCCAGTACTTC,CASSTQLGGVTQYF
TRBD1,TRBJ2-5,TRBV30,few,TGTGCCTGGGCCATAAAAGGGGGCGAGACCCAGTACTTC,CAWAIKGGETQYF
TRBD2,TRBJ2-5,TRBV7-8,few,TGTGCCAGCAGCTCGGCACTAGCGGGGGGCAGGGAAGAGACCCAGTACTTC,CASSSALAGGREETQYF
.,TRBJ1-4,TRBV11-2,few,TGTGCCAGCAGCTCCCCGACAAGGCGGACTAATGAAAAACTGTTTTTT,CASSSPTRRTNEKLFF
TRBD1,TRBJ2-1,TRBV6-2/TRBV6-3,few,TGTGCCAGCAGTTACGCGAGGGGGCTCCCCCCCGAGCAGTTCTTC,CASSYARGLPPEQFF
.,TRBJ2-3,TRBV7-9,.,TGTGCCAGCAGCCCGCCCCTGGGCAGCCCGAGGGTGGATACGCAGTATTTT,CASSPPLGSPRVDTQYF
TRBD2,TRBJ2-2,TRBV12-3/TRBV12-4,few,TGTGCCAGCAGTTTTGTTCTAGCGGGAGAGACCGGGGAGCTGTTTTTT,CASSFVLAGETGELFF
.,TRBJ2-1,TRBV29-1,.,TGCAGCGTTGTAGCGGAATCCAAAGACAGCTCCTACAATGAGCAGTTCTTC,CSVVAESKDSSYNEQFF
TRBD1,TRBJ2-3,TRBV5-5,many,TGTGCCAGCAGCTCGGGACAGGCTAGCACAGATACGCAGTATTTT,CASSSGQASTDTQYF
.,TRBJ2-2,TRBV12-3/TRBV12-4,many,TGTGCCAGCAGGCCGGGACTTAACACCGGGGAGCTGTTTTTT,CASRPGLNTGELFF
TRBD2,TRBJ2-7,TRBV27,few,TGTGCCAGCAGCCTTAGCGGGGGGGGGTTTCTCGAGCAGTACTTC,CASSLSGGGFLEQYF
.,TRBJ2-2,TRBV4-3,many,TGCGCCAGCAGCCAACGTCCTAGCGGGACAGGCACCGGGGAGCTGTTTTTT,CASSQRPSGTGTGELFF
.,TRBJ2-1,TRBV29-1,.,TGCAGCGTGGATAAGGGCAATGAGCAGTTCTTC,CSVDKGNEQFF
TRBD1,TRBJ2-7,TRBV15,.,TGTGCCACCAGCAGCCCCCACCCAACTCGTGGGGACAGGGCCTACGAGCAGTACTTC,CATSSPHPTRGDRAYEQYF